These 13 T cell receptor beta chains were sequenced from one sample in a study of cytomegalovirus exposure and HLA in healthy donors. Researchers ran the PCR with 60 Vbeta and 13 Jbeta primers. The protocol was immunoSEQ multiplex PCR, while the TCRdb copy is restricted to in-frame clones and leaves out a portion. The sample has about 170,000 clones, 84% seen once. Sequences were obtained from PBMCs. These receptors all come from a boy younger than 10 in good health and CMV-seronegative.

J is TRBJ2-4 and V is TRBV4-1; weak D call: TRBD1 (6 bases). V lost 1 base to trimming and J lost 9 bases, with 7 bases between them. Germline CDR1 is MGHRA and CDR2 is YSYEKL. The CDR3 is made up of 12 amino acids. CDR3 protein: CASSQAGAIQYF. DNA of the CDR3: TGCGCCAGCAGCCAAGCAGGGGCCATTCAGTACTTC.

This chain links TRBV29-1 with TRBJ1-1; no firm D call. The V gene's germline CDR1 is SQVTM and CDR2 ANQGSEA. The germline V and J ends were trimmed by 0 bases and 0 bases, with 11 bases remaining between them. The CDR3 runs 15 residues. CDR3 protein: CSVEDPPRLNTEAFF. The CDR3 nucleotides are TGCAGCGTTGAAGATCCCCCCAGGTTGAACACTGAAGCTTTCTTT.

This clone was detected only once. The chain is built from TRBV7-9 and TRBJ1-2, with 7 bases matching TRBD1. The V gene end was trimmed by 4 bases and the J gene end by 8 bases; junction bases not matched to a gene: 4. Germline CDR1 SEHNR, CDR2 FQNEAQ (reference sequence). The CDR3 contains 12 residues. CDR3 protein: CASSYDREGYTF. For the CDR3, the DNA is TGTGCCAGCAGCTATGACAGGGAGGGCTACACCTTC.

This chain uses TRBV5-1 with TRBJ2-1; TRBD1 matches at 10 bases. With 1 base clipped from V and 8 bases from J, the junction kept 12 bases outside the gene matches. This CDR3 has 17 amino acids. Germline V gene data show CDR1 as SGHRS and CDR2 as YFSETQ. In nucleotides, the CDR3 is TGCGCCAGCAGCTTGTCATCGACGACAGGGGGCGGGGATGAGCAGTTCTTC. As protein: CASSLSSTTGGGDEQFF.

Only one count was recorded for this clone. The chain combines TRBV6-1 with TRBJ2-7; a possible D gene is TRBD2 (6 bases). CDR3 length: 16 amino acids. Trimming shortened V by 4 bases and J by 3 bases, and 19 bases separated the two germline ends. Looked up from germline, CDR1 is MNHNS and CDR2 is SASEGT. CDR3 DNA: TGTGCCAGCAGTGCTGGTGGGGGGAGTGCCTTCTACGAGCAGTACTTC. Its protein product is CASSAGGGSAFYEQYF.

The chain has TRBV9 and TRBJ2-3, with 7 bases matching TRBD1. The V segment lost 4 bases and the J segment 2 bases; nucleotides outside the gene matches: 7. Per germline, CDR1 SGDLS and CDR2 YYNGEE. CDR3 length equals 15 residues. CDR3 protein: CASSPRDSLTDTQYF. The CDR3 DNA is TGTGCCAGCAGCCCGAGGGACAGCCTCACAGATACGCAGTATTTT.

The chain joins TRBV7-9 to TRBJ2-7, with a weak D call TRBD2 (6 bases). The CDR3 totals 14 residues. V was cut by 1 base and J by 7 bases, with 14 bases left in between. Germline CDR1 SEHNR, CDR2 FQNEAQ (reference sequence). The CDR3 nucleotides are TGTGCCAGCAGCTTAGAGGTCCAGGGAGGAGAGCAGTACTTC. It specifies CASSLEVQGGEQYF.

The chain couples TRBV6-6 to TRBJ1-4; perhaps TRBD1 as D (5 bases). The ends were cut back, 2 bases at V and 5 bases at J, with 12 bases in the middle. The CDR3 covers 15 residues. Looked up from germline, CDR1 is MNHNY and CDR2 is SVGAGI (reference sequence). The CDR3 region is CASSYPGRENEKLFF. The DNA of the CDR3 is TGTGCCAGCAGTTACCCGGGCAGGGAAAATGAAAAACTGTTTTTT.

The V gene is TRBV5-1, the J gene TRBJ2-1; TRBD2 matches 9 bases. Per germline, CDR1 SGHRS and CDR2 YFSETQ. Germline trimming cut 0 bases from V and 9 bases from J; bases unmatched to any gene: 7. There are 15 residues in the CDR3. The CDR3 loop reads CASSLVVAGDLEQFF. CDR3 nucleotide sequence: TGCGCCAGCAGCTTGGTGGTAGCGGGAGATCTTGAGCAGTTCTTC.

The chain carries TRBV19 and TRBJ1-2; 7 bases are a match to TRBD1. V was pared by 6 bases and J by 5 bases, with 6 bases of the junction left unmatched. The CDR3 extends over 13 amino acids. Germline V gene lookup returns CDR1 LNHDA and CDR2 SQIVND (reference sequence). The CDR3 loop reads CASSDRDIYGYTF. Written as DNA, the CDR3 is TGTGCCAGTAGCGACAGGGACATTTATGGCTACACCTTC.

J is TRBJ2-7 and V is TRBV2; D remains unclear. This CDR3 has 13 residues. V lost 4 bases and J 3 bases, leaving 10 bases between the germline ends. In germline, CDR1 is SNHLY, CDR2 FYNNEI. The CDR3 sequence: CASSVSLLYEQYF. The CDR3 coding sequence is TGTGCCAGCAGTGTTTCACTCCTCTACGAGCAGTACTTC.

CDR3 sequence: CASSFRQIYEQYF. CDR3 nucleotide sequence: TGTGCCAGCAGTTTCAGACAGATCTACGAGCAGTACTTC. The rearrangement links TRBV28 to TRBJ2-7; the D gene is possibly TRBD1 (5 bases). V lost 3 bases and J 3 bases, leaving 9 bases between the germline ends. Germline V gene sequence: CDR1 MDHEN, CDR2 SYDVKM. The CDR3 runs to 13 residues.

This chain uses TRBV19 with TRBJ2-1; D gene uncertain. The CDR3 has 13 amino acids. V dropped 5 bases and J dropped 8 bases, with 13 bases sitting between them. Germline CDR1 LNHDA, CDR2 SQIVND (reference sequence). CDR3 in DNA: TGTGCCAGTAGTGTGGAGATTGAGGATGAGCAGTTCTTC. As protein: CASSVEIEDEQFF. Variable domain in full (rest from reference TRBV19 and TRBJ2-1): DGGITQSPKYLFRKEGQNVTLSCEQNLNHDAMYWYRQDPGQGLRLIYYSQIVNDFQKGDIAEGYSVSREKKESFPLTVTSAQKNPTAFYLCASSVEIEDEQFFGPGTRLTVL.